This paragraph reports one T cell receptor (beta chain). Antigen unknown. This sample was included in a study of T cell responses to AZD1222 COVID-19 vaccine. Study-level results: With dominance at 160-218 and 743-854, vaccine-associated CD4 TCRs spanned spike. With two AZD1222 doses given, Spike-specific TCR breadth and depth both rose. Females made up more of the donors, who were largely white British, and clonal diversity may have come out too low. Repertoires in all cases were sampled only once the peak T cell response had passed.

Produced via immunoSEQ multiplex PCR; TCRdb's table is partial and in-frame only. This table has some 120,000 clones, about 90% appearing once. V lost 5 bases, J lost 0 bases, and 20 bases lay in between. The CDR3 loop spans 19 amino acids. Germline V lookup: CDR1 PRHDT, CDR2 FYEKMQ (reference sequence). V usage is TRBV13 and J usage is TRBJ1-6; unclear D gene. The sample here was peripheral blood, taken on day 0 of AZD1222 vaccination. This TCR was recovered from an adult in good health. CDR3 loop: CASSRNVGTLSSYNSPLHF. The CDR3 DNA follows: TGTGCCAGCAGCAGAAACGTAGGCACCTTGAGCTCCTATAATTCACCCCTCCACTTT.